This T cell receptor beta chain comes out of a study of cytotoxic CD8 clonotypes in ibrutinib-treated CLL. Study outcomes and limitations: Sampling times, which were not matched between the groups, differed between sustained-remission patients and progressing patients.

Germline-derived CDR1 and CDR2 are MDHEN and SYDVKM. The CDR3 covers 12 residues. V shed 3 bases and J shed 6 bases, with 9 bases lying between them. Concerning this clone: Its matching antigen is unknown.

Assay used: immunoSEQ multiplex PCR; TCRdb lists only in-frame clones, some missing. The sample lists over 100,000 clones, over 75% occurring once. The clonotype was recovered from a human donor with chronic lymphocytic leukemia. Sequenced material: PBMCs, taken after 24 months of ibrutinib treatment. This chain connects TRBV28 to TRBJ2-7; D is unclear. The CDR3 nucleotides are TGTGCCAGCAGTTTCCTAGGGCGCGAGCAGTACTTC. It encodes CASSFLGREQYF. Looking up the rest from reference TRBV28 and TRBJ2-7 gives the full variable domain: DVKVTQSSRYLVKRTGEKVFLECVQDMDHENMFWYRQDPGLGLRLIYFSYDVKMKEKGDIPEGYSVSREKKERFSLILESASTNQTSMYLCASSFLGREQYFGPGTRLTVT.